This TCR beta chain was recorded in a study of Graves' ophthalmopathy and Graves' hyperthyroidism listed by TCRdb under 2018. For context, the study as a whole: Peripheral blood samples were taken at the time of initial diagnosis, before any treatment was given. The study used TCR beta repertoire signatures to distinguish Graves' ophthalmopathy from Graves' hyperthyroidism and to predict progression to ophthalmopathy. In total, over 130 blood samples were TCR-sequenced: some 43 ophthalmopathy, under 80 hyperthyroidism and roughly 17 hyperthyroidism-to-ophthalmopathy patients. To explore V-J signatures that distinguish ophthalmopathy from hyperthyroidism, a discovery set of 90 to 100 patients was enrolled, made up of 40 to 45 with ophthalmopathy and fewer than 60 with stable hyperthyroidism. For independent validation, a separate cohort was made up of roughly 19 hyperthyroidism patients plus 17 patients who later progressed from hyperthyroidism to ophthalmopathy. In more than five hyperthyroidism patients, T-cell repertoires of thyroid tissue and blood were compared. After sampling, hyperthyroidism patients received methimazole starting at 30 mg daily, and ophthalmopathy patients received high-dose intravenous methylprednisolone. The research as a whole found: No statistical method was used to set the sample size in advance, and the investigators knew which group each participant was assigned to. Among expanded thyroid clonotypes with frequency above 0.001, most also showed up in blood, which suggests that blood repertoires may reflect the thyroid immune response. In cross-validation, the 13-signature model distinguished ophthalmopathy from stable hyperthyroidism with more than 85% sensitivity and around 81% specificity, while in the test set the corresponding values were approximately 79% and 70%. In validation, the model predicted ophthalmopathy progression with 55% to 71% sensitivity and about 73% specificity; some 13 predicted patients were CT-confirmed with GO in a median of approximately six months.

The ophthalmopathy patients had moderately to severely active disease, with a Clinical Activity Score of 3 or higher, a NOSPECS grade of 4 or higher, and a disease duration of less than 3 months. Patients with other autoimmune diseases, uncontrolled infections, pregnancy or lactation were excluded. Diagnosis relied on clinical symptoms, serum thyroxine, TRAb, thyroid ultrasound and orbital computed tomography. Ficoll-Paque density gradient centrifugation was used to isolate PBMCs from about 10 ml of fresh peripheral blood. Total RNA was extracted with Trizol reagent and quality-checked on an Agilent 2100 Bioanalyzer. In its sample, this clonotype was seen once. The target of this receptor is not known. There are no base qualities to consult, and no much larger clone falls within one base. A lone read is weak support. Including the terminal cysteine and phenylalanine, the CDR3 comprises 15 residues. Only the CDR3 portion is preserved as DNA: 45 bases, with reading frame beginning at the first base. V is pruned by 6 bases and J by 3 bases, leaving 10 bases of the junction without a gene match. Sequences LNHDA (CDR1) and SQIVND (CDR2) are obtained from the germline V gene (reference sequence).

For repertoire sequencing, the TCR beta CDR3 regions were amplified from RNA transcripts. HTBI primers and the Qiagen OneStep RT-PCR kit were used in a first-round RT-PCR, which was followed by a second-round multiplex PCR, size selection and purification. Sequencing of the libraries was carried out on an Illumina HiSeq2000 in paired-end mode with 100 bp reads. In the original analysis: SOAPnuke was used for read processing, and reads with adapters, uncalled bases, a mean Phred below 15, or no exact constant-primer or identifier match were discarded. High-quality paired reads were merged with COPE v1.2.5. Each unique nucleotide sequence was defined as a clonotype, and clonotypes were aligned to IMGT TRB V, D and J references with MiTCR v1.1. The analysis was limited to V-J combinations with a frequency above 0.0001, which together covered 99.2% of the repertoires. For each V-J combination, a TCR clonal expansion and chaos score was defined as the ratio of F50 clonal expansion to chaos observed in the TCRdist matrix. Welch's t-statistics and random forest were used to reduce features to approximately 13 V-J combinations, which were fed into a naive Bayes classifier. The Morisita-Horn index was used to measure how similar the thyroid and blood repertoires were. The raw public data were reprocessed by TCRdb itself: fastp quality trimming at Q25, MiXCR clonotype calling, in-frame beta chains only. For every CDR3 protein sequence, its rows merge into one entry that carries the most common genes and DNA. TCRdb's processing, not the authors' own work, is the source of the V and J calls. The sample contains about 230,000 distinct CDR3 sequences, around 42% of them found a single time. About half of the sample is taken by the ten largest.

The chain links TRBV19 with TRBJ2-5; 7 nucleotides in the junction match TRBD2. The material sequenced was peripheral blood. The receptor comes from an adult man with Graves' ophthalmopathy. The sequenced DNA is TGTGCCAGTAGCGAAACCGGGACTATAAAAGAGACCCAGTACTTC. Translated, this gives CASSETGTIKETQYF.